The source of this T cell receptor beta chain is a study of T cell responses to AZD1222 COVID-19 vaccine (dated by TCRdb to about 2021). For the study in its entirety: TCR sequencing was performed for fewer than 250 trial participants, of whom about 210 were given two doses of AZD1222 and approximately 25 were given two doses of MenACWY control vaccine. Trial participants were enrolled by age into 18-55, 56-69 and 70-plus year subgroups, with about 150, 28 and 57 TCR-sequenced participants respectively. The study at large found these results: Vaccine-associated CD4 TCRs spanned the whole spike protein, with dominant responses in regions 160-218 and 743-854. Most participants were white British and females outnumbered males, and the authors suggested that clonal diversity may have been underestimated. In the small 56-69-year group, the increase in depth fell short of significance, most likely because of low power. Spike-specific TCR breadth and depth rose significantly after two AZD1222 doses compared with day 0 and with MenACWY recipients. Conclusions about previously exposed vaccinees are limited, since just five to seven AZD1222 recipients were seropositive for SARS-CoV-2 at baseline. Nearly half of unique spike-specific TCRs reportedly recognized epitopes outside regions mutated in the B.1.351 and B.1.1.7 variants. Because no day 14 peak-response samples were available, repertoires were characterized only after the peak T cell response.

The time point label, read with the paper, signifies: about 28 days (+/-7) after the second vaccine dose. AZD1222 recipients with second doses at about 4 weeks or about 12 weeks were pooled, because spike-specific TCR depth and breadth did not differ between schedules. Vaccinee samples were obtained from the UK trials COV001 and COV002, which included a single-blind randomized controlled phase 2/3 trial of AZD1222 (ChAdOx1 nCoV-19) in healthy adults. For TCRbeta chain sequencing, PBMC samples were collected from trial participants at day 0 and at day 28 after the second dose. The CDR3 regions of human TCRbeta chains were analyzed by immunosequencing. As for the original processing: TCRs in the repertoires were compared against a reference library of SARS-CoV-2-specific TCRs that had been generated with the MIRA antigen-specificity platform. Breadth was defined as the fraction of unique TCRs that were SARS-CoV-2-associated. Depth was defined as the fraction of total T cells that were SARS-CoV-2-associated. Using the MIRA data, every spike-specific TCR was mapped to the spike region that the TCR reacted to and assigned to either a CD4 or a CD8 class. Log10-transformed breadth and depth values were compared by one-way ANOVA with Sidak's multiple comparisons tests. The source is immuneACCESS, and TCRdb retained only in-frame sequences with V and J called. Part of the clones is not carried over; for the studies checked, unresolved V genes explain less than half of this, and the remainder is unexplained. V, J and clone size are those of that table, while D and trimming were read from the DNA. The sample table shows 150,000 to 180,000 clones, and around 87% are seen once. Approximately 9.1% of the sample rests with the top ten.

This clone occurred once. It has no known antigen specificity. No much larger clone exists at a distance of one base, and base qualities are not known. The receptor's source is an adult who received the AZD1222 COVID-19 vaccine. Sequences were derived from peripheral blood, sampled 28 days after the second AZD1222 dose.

The CDR3 is CASRYGLNTEAFF. Here is the DNA: TGTGCCAGCAGATACGGATTGAACACTGAAGCTTTCTTT. The chain links TRBV21-1 with TRBJ1-1. TRBV21-1 is a recognized pseudogene. Counted from cysteine to phenylalanine, this CDR3 has 13 amino acids. The DNA shown is the 39-base CDR3, in frame from base 1.